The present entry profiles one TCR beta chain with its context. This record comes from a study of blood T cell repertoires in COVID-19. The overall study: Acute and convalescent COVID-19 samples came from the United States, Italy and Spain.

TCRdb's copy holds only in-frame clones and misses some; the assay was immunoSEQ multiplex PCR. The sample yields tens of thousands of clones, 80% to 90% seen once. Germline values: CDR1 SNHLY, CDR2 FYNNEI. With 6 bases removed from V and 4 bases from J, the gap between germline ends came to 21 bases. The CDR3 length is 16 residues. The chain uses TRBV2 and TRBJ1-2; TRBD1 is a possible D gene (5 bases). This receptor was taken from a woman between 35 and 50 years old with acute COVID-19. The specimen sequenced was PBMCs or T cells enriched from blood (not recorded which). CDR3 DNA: TGTGCCAGCAGCTCCCCAGGGATCCAGGGTTTCTATGGCTACACCTTC. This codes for CASSSPGIQGFYGYTF.